This T cell receptor (beta chain) derives from a study of shared clonotypes between healthy human individuals. Sequenced by immunoSEQ multiplex PCR; TCRdb stores in-frame clones only, minus some. The sample shows about 2 million clones, roughly 94% of them seen only once. V lost 8 bases and J lost 5; bases outside the gene matches: 11. Germline V gene lookup returns CDR1 MGHDK and CDR2 SYGVNS. This CDR3 is built from 15 residues. CD45RO-negative, CCR7-positively selected cells formed the naive CD8 fraction, excluding terminally differentiated effector memory CD45RA+ cells. This chain links TRBV25-1 with TRBJ2-2; 7 positions match TRBD1. The TCR sequence derives from a man aged 18 to 29 in good health. Sequences were obtained from naive CD8+ T cells sorted from blood. The CDR3 loop reads CASRTSRQGTGELFF. Here the CDR3 DNA reads TGTGCCAGCCGCACATCCCGACAGGGAACCGGGGAGCTGTTTTTT.